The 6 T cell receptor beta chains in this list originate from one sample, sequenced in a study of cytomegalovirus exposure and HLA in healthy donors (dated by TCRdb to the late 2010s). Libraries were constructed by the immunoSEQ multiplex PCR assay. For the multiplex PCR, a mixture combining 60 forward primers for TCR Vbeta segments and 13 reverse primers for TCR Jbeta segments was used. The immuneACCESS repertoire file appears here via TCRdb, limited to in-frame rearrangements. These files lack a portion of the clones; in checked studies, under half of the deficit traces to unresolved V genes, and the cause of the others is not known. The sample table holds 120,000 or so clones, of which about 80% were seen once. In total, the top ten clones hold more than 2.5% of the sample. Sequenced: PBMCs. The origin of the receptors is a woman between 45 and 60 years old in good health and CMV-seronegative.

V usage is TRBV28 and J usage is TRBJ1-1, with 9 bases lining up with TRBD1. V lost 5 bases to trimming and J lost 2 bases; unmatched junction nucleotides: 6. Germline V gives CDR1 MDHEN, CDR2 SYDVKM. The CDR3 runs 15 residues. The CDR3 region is CASSRWTGENTEAFF. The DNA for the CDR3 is TGTGCCAGCAGTAGGTGGACAGGGGAAAACACTGAAGCTTTCTTT.

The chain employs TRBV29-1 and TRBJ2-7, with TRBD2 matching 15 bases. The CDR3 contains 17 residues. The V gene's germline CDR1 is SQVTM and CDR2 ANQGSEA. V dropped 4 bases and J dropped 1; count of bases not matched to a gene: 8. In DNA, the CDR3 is TGCAGCGTTGCCAGGACTAGCGGGAGGGCCAAATCCTACGAGCAGTACTTC. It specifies CSVARTSGRAKSYEQYF.

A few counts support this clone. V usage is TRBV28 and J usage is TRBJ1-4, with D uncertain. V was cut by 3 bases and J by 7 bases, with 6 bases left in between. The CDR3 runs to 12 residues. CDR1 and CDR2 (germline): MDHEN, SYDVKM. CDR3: CASSLRREKLFF. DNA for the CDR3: TGTGCCAGCAGTTTGAGGCGTGAAAAACTGTTTTTT.

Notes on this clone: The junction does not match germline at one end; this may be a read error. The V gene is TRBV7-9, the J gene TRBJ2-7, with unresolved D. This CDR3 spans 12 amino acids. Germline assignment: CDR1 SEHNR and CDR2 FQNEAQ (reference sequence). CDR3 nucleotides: TGTTCCAGCAGCTTAAACAGCTACGAGCAGTACTTC. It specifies CSSSLNSYEQYF.

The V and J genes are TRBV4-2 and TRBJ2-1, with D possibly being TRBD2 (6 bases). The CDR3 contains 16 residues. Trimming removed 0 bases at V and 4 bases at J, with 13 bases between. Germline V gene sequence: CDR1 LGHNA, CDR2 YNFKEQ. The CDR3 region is CASSQDRAGTYNEQFF. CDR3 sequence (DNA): TGTGCCAGCAGCCAAGATAGGGCGGGAACTTACAATGAGCAGTTCTTC.

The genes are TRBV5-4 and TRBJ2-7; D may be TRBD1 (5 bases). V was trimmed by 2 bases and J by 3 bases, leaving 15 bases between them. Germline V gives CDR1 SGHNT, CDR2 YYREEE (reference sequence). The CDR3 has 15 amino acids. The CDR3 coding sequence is TGTGCCAGCAGCTTAGAACCGACAGTTATCTACGAGCAGTACTTC. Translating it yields CASSLEPTVIYEQYF.